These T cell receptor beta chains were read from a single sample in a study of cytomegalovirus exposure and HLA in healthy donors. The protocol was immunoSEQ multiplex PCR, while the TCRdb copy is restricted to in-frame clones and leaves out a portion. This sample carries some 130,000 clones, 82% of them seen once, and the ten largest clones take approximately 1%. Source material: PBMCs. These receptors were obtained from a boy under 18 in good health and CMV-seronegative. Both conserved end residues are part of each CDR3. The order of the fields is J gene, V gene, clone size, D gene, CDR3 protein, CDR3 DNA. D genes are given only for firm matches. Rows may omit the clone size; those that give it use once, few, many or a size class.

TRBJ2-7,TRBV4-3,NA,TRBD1,CASSQNRDRGIWAYEQYF,TGCGCCAGCAGCCAAAACCGGGACAGGGGCATTTGGGCCTACGAGCAGTACTTC
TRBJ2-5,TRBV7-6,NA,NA,CASSFSQETQYF,TGTGCCAGCAGCTTTTCTCAAGAGACCCAGTACTTC
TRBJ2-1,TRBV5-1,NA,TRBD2,CASSPALLAGDNEQFF,TGCGCCAGCAGCCCGGCCTTACTAGCGGGGGACAATGAGCAGTTCTTC
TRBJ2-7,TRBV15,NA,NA,CATSRKTGPYEQYF,TGTGCCACCAGCCGGAAGACAGGCCCCTACGAGCAGTACTTC
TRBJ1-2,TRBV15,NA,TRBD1,CATSSRTGVNYGYTF,TGTGCCACCAGCAGCAGGACAGGGGTTAACTATGGCTACACCTTC
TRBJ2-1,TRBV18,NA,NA,CASSPDREQFF,TGTGCCAGCTCACCAGACAGAGAGCAGTTCTTC
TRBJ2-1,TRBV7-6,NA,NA,CASHDSTSYNEQFF,TGTGCCAGCCACGACAGTACCTCCTACAATGAGCAGTTCTTC
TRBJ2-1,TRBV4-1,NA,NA,CASSQGDTDNEQFF,TGCGCCAGCAGCCAAGGGGACACTGACAATGAGCAGTTCTTC
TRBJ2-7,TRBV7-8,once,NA,CASSLERALADEQYF,TGTGCCAGCAGCTTAGAGCGGGCACTAGCAGACGAGCAGTACTTC
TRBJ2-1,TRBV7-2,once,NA,CASSLGVERGEQFF,TGTGCCAGCAGCTTAGGGGTAGAAAGGGGAGAGCAGTTCTTC
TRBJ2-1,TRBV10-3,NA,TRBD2,CAISANLPSGVVNEQFF,TGTGCCATCTCAGCGAATTTACCTAGCGGAGTAGTAAATGAGCAGTTCTTC
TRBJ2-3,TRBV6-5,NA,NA,CASSAGQEGTQYF,TGTGCCAGCAGTGCCGGACAGGAGGGTACGCAGTATTTT
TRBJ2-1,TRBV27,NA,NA,CASSLSLIADYNEQFF,TGTGCCAGCAGTTTATCCTTGATAGCGGACTACAATGAGCAGTTCTTC
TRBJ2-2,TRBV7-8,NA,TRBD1,CASSLGQPSTGELFF,TGTGCCAGCAGCTTGGGACAGCCGAGCACCGGGGAGCTGTTTTTT
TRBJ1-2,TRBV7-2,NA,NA,CASSFETRGYGYTF,TGTGCCAGCAGCTTTGAAACCCGGGGATATGGCTACACCTTC
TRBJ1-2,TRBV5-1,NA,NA,CASNRDNGVDGYTF,TGCGCCAGCAACCGGGACAACGGCGTAGATGGCTACACCTTC
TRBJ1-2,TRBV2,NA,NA,CASSDNRVGNYGYTF,TGTGCCAGCAGCGATAACAGGGTCGGTAACTATGGCTACACCTTC
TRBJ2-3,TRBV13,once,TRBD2,CASSRGLAGDTQYF,TGTGCCAGCAGCCGGGGACTAGCGGGAGATACGCAGTATTTT
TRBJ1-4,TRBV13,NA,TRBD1,CASSSGTATNEKLFF,TGTGCCAGCAGCTCCGGGACAGCAACTAATGAAAAACTGTTTTTT
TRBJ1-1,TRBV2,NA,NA,CASSEKGDTEAFF,TGTGCCAGCAGTGAGAAGGGGGACACTGAAGCTTTCTTT
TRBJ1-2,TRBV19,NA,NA,CASSGTTFLNYGYTF,TGTGCCAGTAGTGGGACAACGTTCCTCAACTATGGCTACACCTTC
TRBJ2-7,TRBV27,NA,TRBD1,CASSLRTGTYEQYF,TGTGCCAGCAGTTTACGGACAGGGACCTACGAGCAGTACTTC
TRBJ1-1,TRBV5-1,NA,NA,CASSGLTGTMNTEAFF,TGCGCCAGCAGCGGACTGACAGGTACTATGAACACTGAAGCTTTCTTT
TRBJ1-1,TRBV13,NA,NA,CASSNMYTEAFF,TGTGCCAGCAGCAACATGTACACTGAAGCTTTCTTT
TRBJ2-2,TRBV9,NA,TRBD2,CASSDLGSSGRAGELFF,TGTGCCAGCAGCGACCTGGGTAGTAGCGGGAGGGCCGGGGAGCTGTTTTTT
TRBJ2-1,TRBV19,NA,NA,CASSKLNEQFF,TGTGCCAGTAGTAAACTCAATGAGCAGTTCTTC